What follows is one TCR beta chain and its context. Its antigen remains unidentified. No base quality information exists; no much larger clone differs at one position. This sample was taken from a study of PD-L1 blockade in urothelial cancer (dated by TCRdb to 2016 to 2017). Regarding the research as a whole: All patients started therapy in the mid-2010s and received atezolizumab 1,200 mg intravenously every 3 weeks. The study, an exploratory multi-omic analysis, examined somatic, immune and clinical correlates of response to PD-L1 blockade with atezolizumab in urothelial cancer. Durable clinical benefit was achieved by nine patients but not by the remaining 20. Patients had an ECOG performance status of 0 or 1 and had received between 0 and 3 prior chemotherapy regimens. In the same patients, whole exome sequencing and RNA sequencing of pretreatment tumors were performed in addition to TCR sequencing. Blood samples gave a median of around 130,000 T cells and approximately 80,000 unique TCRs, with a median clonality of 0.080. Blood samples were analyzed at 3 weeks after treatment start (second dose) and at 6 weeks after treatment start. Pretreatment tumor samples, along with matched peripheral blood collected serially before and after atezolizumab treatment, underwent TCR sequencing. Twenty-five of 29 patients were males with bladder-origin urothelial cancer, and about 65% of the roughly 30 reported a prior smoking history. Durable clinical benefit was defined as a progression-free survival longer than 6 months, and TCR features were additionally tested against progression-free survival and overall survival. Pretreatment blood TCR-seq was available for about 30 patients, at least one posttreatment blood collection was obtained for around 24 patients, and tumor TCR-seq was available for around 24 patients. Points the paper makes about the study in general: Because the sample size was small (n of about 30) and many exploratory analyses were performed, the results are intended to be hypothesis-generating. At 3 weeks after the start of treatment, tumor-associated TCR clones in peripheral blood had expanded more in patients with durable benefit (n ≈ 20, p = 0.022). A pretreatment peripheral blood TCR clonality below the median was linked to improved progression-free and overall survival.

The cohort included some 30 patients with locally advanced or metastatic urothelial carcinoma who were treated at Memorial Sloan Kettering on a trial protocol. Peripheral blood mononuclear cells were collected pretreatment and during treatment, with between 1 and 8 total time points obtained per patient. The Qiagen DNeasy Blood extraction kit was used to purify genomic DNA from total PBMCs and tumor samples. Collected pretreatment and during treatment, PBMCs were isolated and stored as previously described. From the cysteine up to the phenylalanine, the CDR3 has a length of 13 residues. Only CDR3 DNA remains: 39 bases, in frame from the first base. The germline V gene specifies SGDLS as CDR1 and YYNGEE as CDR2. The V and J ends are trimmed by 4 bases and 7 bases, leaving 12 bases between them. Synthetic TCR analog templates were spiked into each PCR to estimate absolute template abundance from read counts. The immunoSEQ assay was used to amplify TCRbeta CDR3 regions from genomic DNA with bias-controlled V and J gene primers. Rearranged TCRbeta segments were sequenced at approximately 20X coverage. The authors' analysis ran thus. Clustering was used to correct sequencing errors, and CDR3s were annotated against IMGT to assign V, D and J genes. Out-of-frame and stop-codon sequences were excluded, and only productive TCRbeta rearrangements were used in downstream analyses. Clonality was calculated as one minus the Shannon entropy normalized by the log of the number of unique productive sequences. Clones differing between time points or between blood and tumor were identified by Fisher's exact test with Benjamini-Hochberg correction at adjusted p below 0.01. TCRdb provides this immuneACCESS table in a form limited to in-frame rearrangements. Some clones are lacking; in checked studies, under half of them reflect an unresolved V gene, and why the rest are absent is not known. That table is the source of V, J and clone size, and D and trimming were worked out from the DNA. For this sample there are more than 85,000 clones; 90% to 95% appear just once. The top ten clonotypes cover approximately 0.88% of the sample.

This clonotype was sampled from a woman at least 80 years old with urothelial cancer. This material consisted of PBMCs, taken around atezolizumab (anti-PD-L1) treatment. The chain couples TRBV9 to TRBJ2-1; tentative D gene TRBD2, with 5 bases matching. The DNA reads TGTGCCAGCAGCCTGAGCGGTGCTAATGAGCAGTTCTTC. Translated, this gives CASSLSGANEQFF.